This TCR beta chain was profiled in a study of T cells after yellow fever vaccination. Whole-study findings and limits: A secondary response was less intense yet reached its peak sooner, at day 5 versus 15. Researchers cautioned that FACS-sorted repertoires could harbor abundant clonotypes contaminating from the bulk population.

A 5'RACE template-switching step, the method used to make TCR cDNA, added a universal primer site and UMIs. TCRdb redid the calling of the 5' RACE reads with MiXCR, one entry per CDR3 protein. The table has hundreds of thousands of distinct CDR3 sequences, around 21% seen once. The germline CDR1 and CDR2 sequences are SGHRS and YFSETQ. The CDR3 contains 18 residues. After removal of 3 bases from V and 6 bases from J, the junction contained 15 bases not matched to a gene. As concerns this clonotype: Its specificity is not known.

The source material was PBMCs, sampled 15 days after the yellow fever booster vaccination. The receptor was derived from a man under 40 who received the YFV17D yellow fever vaccine. The V gene is TRBV5-1, the J gene TRBJ2-3; 11 bases map to TRBD2. CDR3 sequence: CASSWMRSSGRGEDTQYF. Written as DNA, the CDR3 is TGCGCCAGCAGCTGGATGAGGAGTAGCGGGAGGGGCGAGGATACGCAGTATTTT.